The clone carrying this TCR beta chain was counted a few times. One end of the junction varies from germline; a read error may be responsible. The PCR employed 60 Vbeta primers together with 13 Jbeta primers. Sequencing was performed with immunoSEQ multiplex PCR; in TCRdb, only in-frame clones are kept and a portion is missing. The table lists 150,000 to 200,000 clones, around 80% of them singletons. The CDR3 is made up of 15 amino acids. Per germline, CDR1 KGHSH and CDR2 LQKENI. The data originate from a study of cytomegalovirus exposure and HLA in healthy donors. The receptor comes from a male donor in good health and CMV-seropositive. Material: PBMCs. The chain combines TRBV18 with TRBJ2-3; possible D gene TRBD2, 6 bases. CDR3 region: CASSPRSIGGDTQYF. Written as DNA, the CDR3 is TGTGCCAGCTCCCCACGGTCCATCGGGGGAGATACGCAGTATTTT.